Following are 25 T cell receptor beta chains from one sample sequenced in a study of control samples from healthy donors and cancer patients. Method: immunoSEQ multiplex PCR; TCRdb's copy keeps in-frame clones and lacks some. Of 150,000 or so clones listed, more than 80% are singletons. Input material: blood. These receptors all come from a man aged 35 to 55 in good health.

This clone was detected a few times. The rearrangement joins TRBV6-1 to TRBJ2-6; 8 bases agree with TRBD1. V shed 5 bases and J 2 bases; nucleotides not matched to a gene: 5. The CDR3 is made up of 16 amino acids. Germline V gene sequence: CDR1 MNHNS, CDR2 SASEGT. The CDR3 bases are TGTGCCAGCAGTCAAGGACAGGGAGCTGGGGCCAACGTCCTGACTTTC. Residues: CASSQGQGAGANVLTF.

The chain carries TRBV4-1 and TRBJ1-1, with 10 bases lining up with TRBD1. The ends lost 4 bases at V and 8 bases at J; junction bases unmatched: 4. The CDR3 length is 13 residues. The V gene's germline CDR1 is MGHRA and CDR2 YSYEKL. The DNA of the CDR3 is TGCGCCAGCAGCCCCCGGACAGGGGGAGAAGCTTTCTTT. Translated, it gives CASSPRTGGEAFF.

The chain employs TRBV6-5 and TRBJ1-1; D ambiguous. The CDR3 extends over 13 amino acids. The germline V and J ends were trimmed by 5 bases and 1 base, with 8 bases remaining between them. CDR1 and CDR2 from the germline V gene are MNHEY and SVGAGI. The CDR3 protein is CASSLTENTEAFF. DNA for the CDR3: TGTGCCAGCAGTCTAACAGAGAACACTGAAGCTTTCTTT.

The chain uses TRBV9 and TRBJ2-7; D is perhaps TRBD1 or TRBD2 (5 bases each). This CDR3 comprises 16 residues. V lost 4 bases, J lost 2 bases, and 19 bases lay in between. Looked up from germline, CDR1 is SGDLS and CDR2 is YYNGEE. Here the CDR3 DNA reads TGTGCCAGCAGCCCAAATCCGGGGCCCGGGGCCTACGAGCAGTACTTC. Translated, it gives CASSPNPGPGAYEQYF. Full variable domain (remainder filled in from reference TRBV9 and TRBJ2-7): DSGVTQTPKHLITATGQRVTLRCSPRSGDLSVYWYQQSLDQGLQFLIQYYNGEERAKGNILERFSAQQFPDLHSELNLSSLELGDSALYFCASSPNPGPGAYEQYFGPGTRLTVT.

V gene TRBV11-2 combines with J gene TRBJ2-5; D uncertain. The CDR3 length is 13 residues. Trimming pared 2 bases from V and 13 bases from J, leaving 17 bases between. Germline V lookup: CDR1 SGHAT, CDR2 FQNNGV. The CDR3 loop is CASSLLDALEWYF. CDR3 DNA sequence: TGTGCCAGCAGCTTACTCGACGCGCTAGAATGGTACTTC.

The chain combines TRBV28 with TRBJ1-5; D uncertain. The CDR3 loop spans 15 amino acids. Trimming stripped 2 bases from V and 5 bases from J, with 13 bases between. CDR1 and CDR2 (germline): MDHEN, SYDVKM. CDR3 residues: CASSLGPGSYQPQHF. CDR3 DNA: TGTGCCAGCAGTTTAGGTCCAGGCAGCTATCAGCCCCAGCATTTT.

The CDR3 nucleotides are TGTGCCAGCAGCCCGGGGGGACTCTTCTTCTACGAGCAGTACTTC. Protein sequence: CASSPGGLFFYEQYF. This chain joins TRBV6-6 and TRBJ2-7; the match to TRBD2 covers 7 bases. CDR1 is MNHNY, CDR2 SVGAGI, per germline (reference sequence). This CDR3 is built from 15 residues. V lost 6 bases, J lost 3 bases, and 11 bases stayed unmatched.

This clone was seen a single time. The chain links TRBV27 to TRBJ2-2; possibly TRBD1 or TRBD2 for D (6 bases each). The CDR3 contains 14 residues. The germline gives CDR1 MNHEY, CDR2 SMNVEV (reference sequence). The V end was cut by 7 bases, the J end by 7 bases, with 16 bases between. As DNA, the CDR3 is TGTGCCAGCACCGGGGGCGACTTTAGCGGGGAGCTGTTTTTT. Translation gives CASTGGDFSGELFF.

The count of this clone is one. The V call is TRBV30, the J call TRBJ1-4; maybe TRBD1 (5 bases). CDR3 length: 15 residues. Germline-derived CDR1 and CDR2 are GTSNPN and SVGIG (reference sequence). V was shortened by 1 base and J by 6 bases, with 15 bases between the two germline ends. The CDR3 protein is CAWSAPTGGYEKLFF. The CDR3 nucleotides read TGTGCCTGGAGTGCCCCGACGGGGGGTTATGAAAAACTGTTTTTT. The full variable domain, rest sourced from reference TRBV30 and TRBJ1-4, is SQTIHQWPATLVQPVGSPLSLECTVEGTSNPNLYWYRQAAGRGLQLLFYSVGIGQISSEVPQNLSASRPQDRQFILSSKKLLLSDSGFYLCAWSAPTGGYEKLFFGSGTQLSVL.

The V and J genes are TRBV19 and TRBJ1-6; D remains unclear. Germline V gene lookup returns CDR1 LNHDA and CDR2 SQIVND (reference sequence). The CDR3 has 13 residues. Trimming took off 5 bases at V and 6 bases at J, with 8 bases between the two ends. CDR3 sequence reads: CASSAGSNSPLHF. The CDR3 region has the DNA TGTGCCAGTAGTGCCGGGAGTAATTCACCCCTCCACTTT.

The rearrangement links TRBV2 to TRBJ1-1; no firm D call. Germline V gene lookup returns CDR1 SNHLY and CDR2 FYNNEI. The CDR3 has 13 amino acids. The CDR3 here is CGGSSGMNTEAFF. The CDR3 nucleotides read TGTGGCGGAAGCAGTGGGATGAACACTGAAGCTTTCTTT. The complete variable domain, with remaining parts taken from reference TRBV2 and TRBJ1-1, reads EPEVTQTPSHQVTQMGQEVILRCVPISNHLYFYWYRQILGQKVEFLVSFYNNEISEKSEIFDDQFSVERPDGSNFTLKIRSTKLEDSAMYFCGGSSGMNTEAFFGQGTRLTVV.

This chain joins TRBV9 and TRBJ1-2, with D maybe TRBD1 (6 bases). The germline V and J ends were trimmed by 4 bases and 7 bases, with 8 bases remaining between them. Germline assignment: CDR1 SGDLS and CDR2 YYNGEE. The CDR3 has 11 amino acids. The chain's CDR3 is CASSKGGGYTF. Here the CDR3 DNA reads TGTGCCAGCAGCAAGGGGGGTGGCTACACCTTC.

In the case of this clone: The junction shows a germline mismatch at one end, possibly a read error. This chain joins TRBV18 and TRBJ2-5; the match to TRBD1 covers 7 bases. The CDR3 sequence is 14 residues long. Per the germline V gene, CDR1 is KGHSH and CDR2 is LQKENI. The CDR3 spells CASSPPGQQETQYF. Here the CDR3 DNA reads TGTGCCAGCTCCCCACCGGGACAGCAAGAGACCCAGTACTTC.

As DNA, the CDR3 is TGTGCCAGCAGCTTCTCGGGGGCCACCGGGGAGCTGTTTTTT. Translated: CASSFSGATGELFF. The chain is built from TRBV11-2 and TRBJ2-2; possibly TRBD1 or TRBD2 for D (6 bases each). The CDR3 loop spans 14 amino acids. Germline assignment: CDR1 SGHAT and CDR2 FQNNGV. The germline V and J ends were trimmed by 3 bases and 4 bases, with 9 bases remaining between them.

The chain carries TRBV6-4 and TRBJ1-2, with D perhaps TRBD1 (5 bases). The CDR3 contains 15 residues. The V and J ends lost 7 bases and 8 bases respectively, with 23 bases between them. CDR1 MRHNA and CDR2 SNTAGT come from the germline V gene. In DNA form, the CDR3 reads TGTGCCAGCACCCTCGAGTGGGGCGCAGAGGGAGGCTACACCTTC. Translating gives CASTLEWGAEGGYTF.

This chain links TRBV6-5 with TRBJ1-3; TRBD1 matches 10 bases. The CDR3 extends over 14 amino acids. After removal of 7 bases from V and 4 bases from J, the junction contained 4 bases not matched to a gene. From germline, CDR1 is MNHEY and CDR2 SVGAGI. CDR3 DNA sequence: TGTGCCAGCACCGAGACAGGGGGCGGAAACACCATATATTTT. This encodes CASTETGGGNTIYF.

The V and J genes are TRBV12-3 or TRBV12-4 and TRBJ2-7, with D possibly being TRBD2 (6 bases). CDR3 length equals 13 residues. V was clipped by 4 bases and J by 3 bases, with 10 bases between them. The CDR3 DNA reads as TGTGCCAGCAGTTCAAGCGGGCACTACGAGCAGTACTTC. Translated: CASSSSGHYEQYF.

The chain recombines TRBV24-1 with TRBJ2-1; 9 bases fit TRBD1. Unmatched junction bases numbered 9, after V lost 4 bases and J lost 6 bases. The CDR3 totals 16 residues. CDR1 and CDR2 (germline): KGHDR, SFDVKD. The DNA of the CDR3 is TGTGCCACCAGTGACTATACCGGGACAGGGTCCAATGAGCAGTTCTTC. Amino acid sequence: CATSDYTGTGSNEQFF.

The chain uses TRBV12-2 and TRBJ2-5; the D call in the table, TRBD2, was not verified against the DNA. TRBV12-2 is shown as a pseudogene. This CDR3 region has 19 residues. CDR3 sequence reads: CASRPPRRDSPRDQETQYF. The CDR3 DNA follows: TGTGCAAGTCGCCCCCCGCGGCGGGATAGCCCACGAGATCAAGAGACCCAGTACTTC.

V is TRBV3-1 (or the pseudogene TRBV3-2) and J is TRBJ1-6, with D possibly TRBD1 on 5 matching bases. V was pared by 1 base and J by 7 bases, with 11 bases between. This CDR3 is 15 amino acids long. Per the germline V gene, CDR1 is LGHDT and CDR2 is YNNKEL (reference sequence). CDR3 protein: CASSQGRGENSPLHF. The DNA for the CDR3 is TGTGCCAGCAGCCAAGGGCGGGGGGAGAATTCACCCCTCCACTTT.

The chain recombines TRBV5-1 with TRBJ1-2, with TRBD1 matching over 10 bases. The ends lost 0 bases at V and 8 bases at J; junction bases unmatched: 7. The CDR3 contains 15 residues. The germline V gene encodes CDR1 SGHRS and CDR2 YFSETQ. In DNA, the CDR3 is TGCGCCAGCAGCTTGGTGCGGGACAGGGGAAGAGGCTACACCTTC. Protein product: CASSLVRDRGRGYTF.

The J gene is TRBJ1-1, the V gene TRBV6-5; D not certain. Germline V CDR1 and CDR2: MNHEY, SVGAGI. Trimming removed 7 bases at V and 1 base at J, with 10 bases between. The CDR3 totals 13 residues. The CDR3 is CASNPRRNTEAFF. The CDR3 DNA reads as TGTGCCAGCAACCCGCGGAGGAACACTGAAGCTTTCTTT.

The chain employs TRBV7-6 and TRBJ1-1, with TRBD1 identical over 7 bases. With V trimmed by 3 bases and J by 4 bases, 11 bases remained unmatched. This CDR3 spans 16 amino acids. Germline V gene data show CDR1 as SGHVS and CDR2 as FNYEAQ. The CDR3 bases are TGTGCCAGCAGCTTGTCTAAGGGGGCTGGGGCCACTGAAGCTTTCTTT. Translating gives CASSLSKGAGATEAFF. The full variable domain, its missing parts supplied by reference TRBV7-6 and TRBJ1-1, is GAGVSQSPRYKVTKRGQDVALRCDPISGHVSLYWYRQALGQGPEFLTYFNYEAQQDKSGLPNDRFSAERPEGSISTLTIQRTEQRDSAMYRCASSLSKGAGATEAFFGQGTRLTVV.

The CDR3 nucleotides read TGTGCCTGGAGCGGGGACCCGCGGAACACTGAAGCTTTCTTT. Its translation: CAWSGDPRNTEAFF. The rearrangement joins TRBV30 to TRBJ1-1, with a tentative D call TRBD1 (5 bases). V lost 3 bases, J lost 1 base, and 12 bases lay in between. The CDR3 spans 14 residues. The germline V gene has CDR1 GTSNPN and CDR2 SVGIG (reference sequence).

The CDR3 region has the DNA TGTGCCAGCAGCGCGCTAATAGCGGGGAGACAAGAGACCCAGTACTTC. Translation gives CASSALIAGRQETQYF. The chain employs TRBV9 and TRBJ2-5; 8 positions match TRBD2. CDR1 and CDR2 (germline): SGDLS, YYNGEE. With 3 bases clipped from V and 2 bases from J, the junction kept 9 bases outside the gene matches. CDR3 size: 16 residues.